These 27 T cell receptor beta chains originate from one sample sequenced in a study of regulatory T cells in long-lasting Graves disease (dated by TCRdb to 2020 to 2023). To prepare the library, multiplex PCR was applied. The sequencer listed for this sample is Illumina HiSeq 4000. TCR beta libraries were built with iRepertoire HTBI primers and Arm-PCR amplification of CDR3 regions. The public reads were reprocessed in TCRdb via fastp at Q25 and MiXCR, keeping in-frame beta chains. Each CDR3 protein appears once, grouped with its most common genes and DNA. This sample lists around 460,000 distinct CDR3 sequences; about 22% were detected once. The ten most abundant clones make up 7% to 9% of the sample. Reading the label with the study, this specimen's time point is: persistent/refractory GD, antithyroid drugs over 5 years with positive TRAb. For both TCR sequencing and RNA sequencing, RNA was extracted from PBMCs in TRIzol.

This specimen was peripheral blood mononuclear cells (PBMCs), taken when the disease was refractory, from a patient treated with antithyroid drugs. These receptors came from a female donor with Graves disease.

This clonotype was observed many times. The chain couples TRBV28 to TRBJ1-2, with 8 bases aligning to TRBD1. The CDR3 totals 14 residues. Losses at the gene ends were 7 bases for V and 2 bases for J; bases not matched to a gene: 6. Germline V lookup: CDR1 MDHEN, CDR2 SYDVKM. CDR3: CASNSGQANYGYTF. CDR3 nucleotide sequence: TGTGCCAGCAACTCGGGACAGGCCAACTATGGCTACACCTTC.

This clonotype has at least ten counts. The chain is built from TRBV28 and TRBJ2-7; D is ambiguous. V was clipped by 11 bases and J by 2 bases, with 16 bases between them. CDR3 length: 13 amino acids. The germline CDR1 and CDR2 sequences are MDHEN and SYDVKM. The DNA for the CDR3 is TGTGCCTCCCTCGATCCAGGTACCTACGAGCAGTACTTC. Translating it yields CASLDPGTYEQYF. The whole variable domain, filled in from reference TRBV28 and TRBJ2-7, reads DVKVTQSSRYLVKRTGEKVFLECVQDMDHENMFWYRQDPGLGLRLIYFSYDVKMKEKGDIPEGYSVSREKKERFSLILESASTNQTSMYLCASLDPGTYEQYFGPGTRLTVT.

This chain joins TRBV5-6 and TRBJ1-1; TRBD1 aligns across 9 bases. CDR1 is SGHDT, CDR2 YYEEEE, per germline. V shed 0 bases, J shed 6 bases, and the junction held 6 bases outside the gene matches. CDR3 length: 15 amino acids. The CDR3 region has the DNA TGTGCCAGCAGCTTGGGGACAGGGGTCGGCGCTGAAGCTTTCTTT. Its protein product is CASSLGTGVGAEAFF.

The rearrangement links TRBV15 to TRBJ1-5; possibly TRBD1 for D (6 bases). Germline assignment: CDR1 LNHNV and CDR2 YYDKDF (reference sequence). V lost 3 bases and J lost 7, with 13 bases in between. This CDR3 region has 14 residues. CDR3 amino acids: CATSRGHGGQPQHF. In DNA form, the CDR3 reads TGTGCCACCAGCAGGGGACACGGAGGACAGCCCCAGCATTTT.

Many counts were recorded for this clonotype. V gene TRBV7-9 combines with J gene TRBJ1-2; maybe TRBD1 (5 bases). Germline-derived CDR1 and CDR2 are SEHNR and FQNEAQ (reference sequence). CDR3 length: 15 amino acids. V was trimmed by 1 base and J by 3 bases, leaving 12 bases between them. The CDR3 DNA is TGTGCCAGCAGCTTAGATAGCACGGGGGACTATGGCTACACCTTC. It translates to CASSLDSTGDYGYTF. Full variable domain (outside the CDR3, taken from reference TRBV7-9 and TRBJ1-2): DTGVSQNPRHKITKRGQNVTFRCDPISEHNRLYWYRQTLGQGPEFLTYFQNEAQLEKSRLLSDRFSAERPKGSFSTLEIQRTEQGDSAMYLCASSLDSTGDYGYTFGSGTRLTVV.

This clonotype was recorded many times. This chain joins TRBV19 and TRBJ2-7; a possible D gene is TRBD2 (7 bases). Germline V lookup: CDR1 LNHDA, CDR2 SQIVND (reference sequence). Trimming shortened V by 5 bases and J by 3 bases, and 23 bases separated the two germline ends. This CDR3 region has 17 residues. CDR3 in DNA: TGTGCCAGTAGTCCGACAGGACAGCCTTTAGCGGGCTACGAGCAGTACTTC. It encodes CASSPTGQPLAGYEQYF.

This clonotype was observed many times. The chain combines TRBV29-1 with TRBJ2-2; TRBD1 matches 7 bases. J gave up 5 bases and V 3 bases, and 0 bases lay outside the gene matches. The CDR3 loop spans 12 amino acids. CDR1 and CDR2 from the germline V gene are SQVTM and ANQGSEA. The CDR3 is CSVDRGTGELFF. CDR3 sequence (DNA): TGCAGCGTTGACAGGGGGACCGGGGAGCTGTTTTTT.

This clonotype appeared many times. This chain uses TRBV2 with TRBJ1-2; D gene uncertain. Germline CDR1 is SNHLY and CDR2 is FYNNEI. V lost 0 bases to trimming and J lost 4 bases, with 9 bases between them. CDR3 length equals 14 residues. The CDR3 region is CASSEALSSYGYTF. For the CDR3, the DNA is TGTGCCAGCAGTGAAGCGCTATCCAGCTATGGCTACACCTTC.

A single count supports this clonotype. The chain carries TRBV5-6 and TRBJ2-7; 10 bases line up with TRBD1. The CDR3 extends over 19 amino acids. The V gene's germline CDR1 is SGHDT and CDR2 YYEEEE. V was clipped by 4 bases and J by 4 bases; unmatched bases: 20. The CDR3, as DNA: TGTGCCAGCAGCCCTCCGAAGGGGGACAGGGGATCAGTCAAGTACGAGCAGTACTTC. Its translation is CASSPPKGDRGSVKYEQYF.

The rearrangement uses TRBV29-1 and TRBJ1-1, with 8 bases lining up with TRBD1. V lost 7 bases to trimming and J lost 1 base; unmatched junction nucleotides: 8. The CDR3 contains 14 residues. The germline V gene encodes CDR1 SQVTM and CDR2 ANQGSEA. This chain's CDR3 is CSAQTGAWNTEAFF. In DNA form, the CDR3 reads TGCAGCGCCCAGACAGGGGCTTGGAACACTGAAGCTTTCTTT.

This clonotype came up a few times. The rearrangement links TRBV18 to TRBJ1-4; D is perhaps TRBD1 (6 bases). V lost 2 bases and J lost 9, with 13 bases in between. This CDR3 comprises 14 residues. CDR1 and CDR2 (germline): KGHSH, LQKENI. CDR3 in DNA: TGTGCCAGCTCACCATTGGAGGGACATAAAAAACTGTTTTTT. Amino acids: CASSPLEGHKKLFF.

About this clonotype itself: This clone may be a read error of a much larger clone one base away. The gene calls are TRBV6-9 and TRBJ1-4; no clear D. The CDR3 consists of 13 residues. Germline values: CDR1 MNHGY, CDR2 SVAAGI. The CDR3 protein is CAGSYLVNEKLFF. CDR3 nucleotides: TGTGCCGGCAGTTACCTTGTTAACGAAAAACTGTTTTTT.

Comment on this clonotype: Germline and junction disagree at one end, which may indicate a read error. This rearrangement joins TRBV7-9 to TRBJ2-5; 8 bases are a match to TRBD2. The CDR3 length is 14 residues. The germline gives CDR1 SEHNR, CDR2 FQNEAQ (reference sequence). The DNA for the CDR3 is TGTGCCGGCAGCTTGACTAGCGATCCTGAGACCCAGTACTTC. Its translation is CAGSLTSDPETQYF.

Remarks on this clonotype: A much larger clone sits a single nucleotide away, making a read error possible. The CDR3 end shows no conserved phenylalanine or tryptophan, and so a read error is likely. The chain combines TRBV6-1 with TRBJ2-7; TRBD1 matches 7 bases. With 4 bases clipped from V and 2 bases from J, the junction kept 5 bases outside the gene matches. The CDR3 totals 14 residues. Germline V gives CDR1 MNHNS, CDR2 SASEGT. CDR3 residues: CASSAGQATYEQYL. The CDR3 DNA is TGTGCCAGCAGTGCCGGACAGGCCACCTACGAGCAGTACCTC.

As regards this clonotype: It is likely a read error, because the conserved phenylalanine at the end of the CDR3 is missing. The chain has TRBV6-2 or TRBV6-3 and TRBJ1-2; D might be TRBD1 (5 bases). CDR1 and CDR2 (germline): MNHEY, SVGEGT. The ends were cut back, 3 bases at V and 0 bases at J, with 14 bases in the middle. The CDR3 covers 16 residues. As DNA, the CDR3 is TGTGCCAGCAGTTATGTACGGGACGCAGCTAACTATGGCTACACCATC. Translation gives CASSYVRDAANYGYTI.

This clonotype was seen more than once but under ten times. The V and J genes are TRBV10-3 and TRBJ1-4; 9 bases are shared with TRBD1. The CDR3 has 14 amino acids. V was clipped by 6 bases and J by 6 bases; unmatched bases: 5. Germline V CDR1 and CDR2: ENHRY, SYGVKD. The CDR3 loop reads CAIRPGQGDEKLFF. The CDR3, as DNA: TGTGCCATCAGGCCGGGACAGGGAGATGAAAAACTGTTTTTT.

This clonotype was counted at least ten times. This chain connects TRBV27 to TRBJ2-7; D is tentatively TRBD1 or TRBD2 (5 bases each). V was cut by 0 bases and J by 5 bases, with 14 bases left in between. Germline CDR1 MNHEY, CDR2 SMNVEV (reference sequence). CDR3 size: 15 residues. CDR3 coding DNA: TGTGCCAGCAGTTTATCGTGGGGGACCCTTAACGAGCAGTACTTC. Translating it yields CASSLSWGTLNEQYF.

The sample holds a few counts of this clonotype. The CDR3 is CSARDPDTAQFKEAFF. The CDR3 DNA is TGCAGTGCTAGAGATCCCGACACGGCACAATTTAAAGAAGCTTTCTTT. This sequence joins TRBV20-1 and TRBJ1-1, with D hard to call. This CDR3 has 16 residues. Germline V gene lookup returns CDR1 DFQATT and CDR2 SNEGSKA (reference sequence). The V and J ends lost 0 bases and 8 bases respectively, with 22 bases between them.

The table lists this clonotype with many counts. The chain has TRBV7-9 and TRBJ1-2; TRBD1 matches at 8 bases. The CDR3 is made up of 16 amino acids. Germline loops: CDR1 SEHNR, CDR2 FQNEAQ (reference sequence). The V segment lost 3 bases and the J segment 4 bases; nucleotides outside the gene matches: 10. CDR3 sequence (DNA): TGTGCCAGCAGCTTCGCAGGGGGCGTAACGCGCTATGGCTACACCTTC. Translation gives CASSFAGGVTRYGYTF.

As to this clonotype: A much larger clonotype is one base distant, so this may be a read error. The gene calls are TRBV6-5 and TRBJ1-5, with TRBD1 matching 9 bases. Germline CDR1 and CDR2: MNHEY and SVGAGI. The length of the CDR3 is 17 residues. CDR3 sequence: CASNYLRDRVEGQPQHF. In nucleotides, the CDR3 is TGTGCCAGCAATTACCTCCGGGACAGGGTTGAGGGGCAGCCCCAGCATTTT.

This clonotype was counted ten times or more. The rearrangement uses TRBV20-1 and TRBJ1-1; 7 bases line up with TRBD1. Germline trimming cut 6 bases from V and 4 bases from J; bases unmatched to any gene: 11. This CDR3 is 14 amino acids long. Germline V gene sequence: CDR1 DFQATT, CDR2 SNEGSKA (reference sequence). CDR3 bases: TGCAGTGCCACGAGTCGGGCAGGGGGCACTGAAGCTTTCTTT. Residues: CSATSRAGGTEAFF.

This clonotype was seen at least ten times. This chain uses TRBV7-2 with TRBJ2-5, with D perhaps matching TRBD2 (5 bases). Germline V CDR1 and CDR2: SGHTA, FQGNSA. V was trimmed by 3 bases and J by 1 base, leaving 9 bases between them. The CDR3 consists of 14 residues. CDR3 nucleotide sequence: TGTGCCAGCAGCTTGGGAGTGGTCCAAGAGACCCAGTACTTC. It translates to CASSLGVVQETQYF.

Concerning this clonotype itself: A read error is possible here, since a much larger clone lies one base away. DNA for the CDR3: TGTGCCAGCAGCGGCAGCGCCAGGGAGACCCAGTACTTC. Residues: CASSGSARETQYF. The rearrangement links TRBV3-1 to TRBJ2-5, with D unclear. Trimming took off 5 bases at V and 5 bases at J, with 12 bases between the two ends. The CDR3 spans 13 residues. Germline V gives CDR1 LGHDT, CDR2 YNNKEL (reference sequence).

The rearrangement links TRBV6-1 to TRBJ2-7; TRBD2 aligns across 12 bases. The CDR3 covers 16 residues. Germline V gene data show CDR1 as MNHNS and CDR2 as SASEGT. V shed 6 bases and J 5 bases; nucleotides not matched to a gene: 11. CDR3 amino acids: CASSQTLAGGPHEQYF. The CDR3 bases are TGTGCCAGCAGCCAGACCCTAGCGGGAGGGCCCCACGAGCAGTACTTC.

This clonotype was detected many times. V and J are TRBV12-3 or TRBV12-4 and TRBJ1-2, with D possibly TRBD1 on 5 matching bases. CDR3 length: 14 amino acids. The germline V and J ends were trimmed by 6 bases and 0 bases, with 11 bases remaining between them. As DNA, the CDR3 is TGTGCCAGCAGCCCCCTAGGGGCTAACTATGGCTACACCTTC. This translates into CASSPLGANYGYTF.

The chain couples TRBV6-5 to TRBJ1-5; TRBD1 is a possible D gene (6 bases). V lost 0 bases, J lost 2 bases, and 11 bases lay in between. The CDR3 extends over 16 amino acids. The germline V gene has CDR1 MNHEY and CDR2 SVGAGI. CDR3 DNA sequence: TGTGCCAGCAGTTACTCGAGGGGGGCCCGCAATCAGCCCCAGCATTTT. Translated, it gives CASSYSRGARNQPQHF.

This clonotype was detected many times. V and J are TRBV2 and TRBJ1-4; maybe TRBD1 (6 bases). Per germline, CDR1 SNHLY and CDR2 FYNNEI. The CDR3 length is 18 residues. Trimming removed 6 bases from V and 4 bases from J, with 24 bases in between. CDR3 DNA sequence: TGTGCCAGCAGATTACGGGACATAAGCTCTACGATTAATGAAAAACTGTTTTTT. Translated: CASRLRDISSTINEKLFF. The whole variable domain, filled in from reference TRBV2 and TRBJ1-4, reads EPEVTQTPSHQVTQMGQEVILRCVPISNHLYFYWYRQILGQKVEFLVSFYNNEISEKSEIFDDQFSVERPDGSNFTLKIRSTKLEDSAMYFCASRLRDISSTINEKLFFGSGTQLSVL.